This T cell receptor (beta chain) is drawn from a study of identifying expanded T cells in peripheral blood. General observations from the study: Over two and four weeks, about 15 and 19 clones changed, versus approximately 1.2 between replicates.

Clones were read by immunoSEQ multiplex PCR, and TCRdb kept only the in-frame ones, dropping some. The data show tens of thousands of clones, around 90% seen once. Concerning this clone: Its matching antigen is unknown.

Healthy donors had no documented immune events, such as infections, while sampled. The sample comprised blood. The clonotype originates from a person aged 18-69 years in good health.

CDR3 DNA sequence: TGTGCCAGCGGCGACCCCCCGGGACAGGGAGTCAATGAGCAGTTCTTC. Its translation: CASGDPPGQGVNEQFF. V is TRBV7-3 and J is TRBJ2-1; 9 bases agree with TRBD1. Trimming took 8 bases from V and 6 from J; bases not matched to a gene: 14. Germline-derived CDR1 and CDR2 are SGHTA and FQGTGA. There are 16 residues in the CDR3.